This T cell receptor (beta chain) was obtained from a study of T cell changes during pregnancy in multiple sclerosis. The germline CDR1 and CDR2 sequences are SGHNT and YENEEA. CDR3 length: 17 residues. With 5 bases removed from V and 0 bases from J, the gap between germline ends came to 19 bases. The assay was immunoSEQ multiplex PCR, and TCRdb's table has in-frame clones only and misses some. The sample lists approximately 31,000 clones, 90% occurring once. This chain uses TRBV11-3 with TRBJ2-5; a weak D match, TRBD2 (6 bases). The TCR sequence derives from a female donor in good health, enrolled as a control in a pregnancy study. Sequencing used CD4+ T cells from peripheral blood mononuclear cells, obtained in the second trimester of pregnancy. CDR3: CASSQKRDSTYQETQYF. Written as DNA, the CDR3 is TGTGCCAGCAGCCAGAAACGGGACTCCACGTACCAAGAGACCCAGTACTTC.